Below, 9 T cell receptor beta chains from the same sample are listed, as sequenced in a study of type 1 regulatory T cells. These receptors have no identified antigens. Via MiXCR, TCRdb re-called the reads, giving one row per CDR3 protein. The sample holds about 62,000 distinct CDR3 sequences, 62% seen once. Sequenced: cultured non-Tr1 T cells, either the whole culture or a sorted T cell fraction (not recorded which). These receptors all come from a human donor in good health.

This chain links TRBV7-2 with TRBJ2-1; D tentatively reads TRBD1 or TRBD2 (5 bases each). The V and J ends lost 7 bases and 8 bases respectively, with 21 bases between them. CDR3 length equals 15 residues. Germline-derived CDR1 and CDR2 are SGHTA and FQGNSA. The CDR3 region is CASTLRRDPGDEQFF. The CDR3 DNA reads as TGTGCCAGCACCCTGCGTCGGGACCCCGGGGATGAGCAGTTCTTC.

V is TRBV4-1 and J is TRBJ2-7; 8 nucleotides align to TRBD2. The junction had 6 bases not matched to a gene; V was cut back by 4 bases and J by 1 base. CDR1 and CDR2 (germline): MGHRA, YSYEKL. The CDR3 loop spans 15 amino acids. As DNA, the CDR3 is TGCGCCAGCAGCCCGGCGGGGGGCCGATCCTACGAGCAGTACTTC. It codes for CASSPAGGRSYEQYF.

The chain recombines TRBV12-3 or TRBV12-4 with TRBJ1-5; D unclear. Trimming cost V 5 bases and J 2 bases, with 16 bases left between them. The CDR3 spans 16 residues. CDR3 residues: CASSLDPIRGNQPQHF. CDR3 DNA: TGTGCCAGCAGTCTTGACCCCATTCGAGGCAATCAGCCCCAGCATTTT.

The rearrangement joins TRBV5-1 to TRBJ2-5; the match to TRBD1 covers 7 bases. Germline CDR1 is SGHRS and CDR2 is YFSETQ. The V gene end was trimmed by 0 bases and the J gene end by 5 bases; junction bases not matched to a gene: 4. CDR3 length: 14 residues. CDR3 sequence reads: CASSLEGALETQYF. CDR3 sequence (DNA): TGCGCCAGCAGCTTGGAGGGGGCTCTGGAGACCCAGTACTTC.

The chain couples TRBV27 to TRBJ2-7, with D tentatively TRBD1 (5 bases). CDR1 and CDR2 (germline): MNHEY, SMNVEV (reference sequence). V was pared by 8 bases and J by 0 bases, with 11 bases between. There are 13 residues in the CDR3. The CDR3 sequence: CASRDRTSYEQYF. The CDR3 DNA follows: TGTGCCAGCCGTGACAGAACCTCCTACGAGCAGTACTTC.

This sequence joins TRBV20-1 and TRBJ2-7, with TRBD2 identical over 10 bases. CDR1 DFQATT and CDR2 SNEGSKA come from the germline V gene (reference sequence). J gave up 3 bases and V 6 bases, and 2 bases lay outside the gene matches. The CDR3 is 12 amino acids. The CDR3 here is CSAIAGGYEQYF. The CDR3 nucleotides are TGCAGTGCCATAGCGGGAGGCTACGAGCAGTACTTC.

The chain couples TRBV28 to TRBJ2-7; maybe TRBD1 (6 bases). CDR3 length: 15 amino acids. Trimming took off 6 bases at V and 4 bases at J, with 19 bases between the two ends. CDR1 and CDR2 (germline): MDHEN, SYDVKM. Here the CDR3 reads CASSTRGAGEYEQYF. As DNA, the CDR3 is TGTGCCAGCAGCACTAGAGGGGCAGGGGAGTACGAGCAGTACTTC.

This clonotype occurred once. The V call is TRBV5-5, the J call TRBJ2-1, with 9 bases fitting TRBD2. V gave up 6 bases and J gave up 1 base; unmatched junction bases: 5. The CDR3 runs to 15 residues. Per germline, CDR1 SGHKS and CDR2 YYEKEE (reference sequence). The DNA of the CDR3 is TGTGCCAGCATTCCGACTAGCGGATCCTACAATGAGCAGTTCTTC. It is translated as CASIPTSGSYNEQFF.

The rearrangement uses TRBV27 and TRBJ2-7; unclear D gene. V was cut by 3 bases and J by 4 bases, with 13 bases left in between. Germline CDR1 MNHEY, CDR2 SMNVEV (reference sequence). The CDR3 totals 14 residues. For the CDR3, the DNA is TGTGCCAGCAGTTTTCGGGTCCCTACTTACGAGCAGTACTTC. Protein sequence: CASSFRVPTYEQYF.